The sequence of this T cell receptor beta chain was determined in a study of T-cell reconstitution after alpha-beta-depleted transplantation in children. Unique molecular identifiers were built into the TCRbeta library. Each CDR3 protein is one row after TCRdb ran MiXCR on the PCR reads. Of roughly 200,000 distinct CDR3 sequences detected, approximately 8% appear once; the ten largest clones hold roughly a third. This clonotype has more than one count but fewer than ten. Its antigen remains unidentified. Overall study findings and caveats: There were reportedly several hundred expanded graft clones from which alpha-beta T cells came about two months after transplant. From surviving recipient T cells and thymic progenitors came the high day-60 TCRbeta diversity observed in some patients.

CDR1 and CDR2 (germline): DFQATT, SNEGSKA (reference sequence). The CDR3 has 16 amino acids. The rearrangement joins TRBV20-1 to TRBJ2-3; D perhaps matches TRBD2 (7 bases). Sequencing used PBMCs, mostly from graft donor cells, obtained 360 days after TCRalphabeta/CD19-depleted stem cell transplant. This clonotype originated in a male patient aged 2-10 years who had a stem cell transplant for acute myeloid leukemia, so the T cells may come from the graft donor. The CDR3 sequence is CSLTGAGAWGTDTQYF. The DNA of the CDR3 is TGCAGCCTCACCGGGGCGGGGGCATGGGGCACAGATACGCAGTATTTT.